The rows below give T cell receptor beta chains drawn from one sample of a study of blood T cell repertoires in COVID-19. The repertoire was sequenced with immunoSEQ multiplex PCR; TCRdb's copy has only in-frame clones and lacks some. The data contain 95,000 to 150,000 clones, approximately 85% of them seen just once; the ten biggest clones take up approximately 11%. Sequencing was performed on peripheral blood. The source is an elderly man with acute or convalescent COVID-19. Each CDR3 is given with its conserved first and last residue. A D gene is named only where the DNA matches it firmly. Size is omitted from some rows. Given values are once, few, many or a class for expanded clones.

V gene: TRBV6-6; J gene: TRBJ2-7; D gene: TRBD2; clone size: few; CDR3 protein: CASSYEASGSFEQYF; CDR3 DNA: TGTGCCAGCAGTTATGAGGCTAGCGGGAGTTTCGAGCAGTACTTC
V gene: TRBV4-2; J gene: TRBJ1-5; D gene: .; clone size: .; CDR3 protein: CASSQAKQETHSNQPQHF; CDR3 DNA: TGTGCCAGCAGCCAGGCTAAACAGGAGACTCATAGCAATCAGCCCCAGCATTTT
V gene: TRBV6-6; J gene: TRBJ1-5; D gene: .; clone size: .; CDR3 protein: CASSWFGGSNQPQHF; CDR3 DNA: TGTGCCAGCAGTTGGTTCGGGGGGAGCAATCAGCCCCAGCATTTT
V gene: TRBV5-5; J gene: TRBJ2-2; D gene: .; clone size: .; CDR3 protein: CASSLSRFLNTGELFF; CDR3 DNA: TGTGCCAGCAGCTTGTCTCGGTTCCTGAACACCGGGGAGCTGTTTTTT
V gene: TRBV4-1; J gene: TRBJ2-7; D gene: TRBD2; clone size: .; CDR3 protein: CASSPLTSGGYEQYF; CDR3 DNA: TGCGCCAGCAGCCCCTTGACTAGCGGGGGTTACGAGCAGTACTTC
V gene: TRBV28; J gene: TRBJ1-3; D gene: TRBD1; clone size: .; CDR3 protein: CASTPATGSGNTIYF; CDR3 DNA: TGTGCCAGCACCCCCGCGACAGGGTCTGGAAACACCATATATTTT
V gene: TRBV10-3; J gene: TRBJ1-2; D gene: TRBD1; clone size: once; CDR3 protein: CAISATRTGGYTF; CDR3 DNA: TGTGCCATCAGTGCAACAAGGACAGGGGGCTACACCTTC
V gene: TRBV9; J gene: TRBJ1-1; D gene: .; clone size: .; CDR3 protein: CASSEGLGYTEAFF; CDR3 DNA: TGTGCCAGCAGCGAGGGACTAGGGTACACTGAAGCTTTCTTT
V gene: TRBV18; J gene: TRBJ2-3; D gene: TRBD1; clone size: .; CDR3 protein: CASSRTGADTQYF; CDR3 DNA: TGTGCCAGCTCACGGACAGGGGCAGATACGCAGTATTTT
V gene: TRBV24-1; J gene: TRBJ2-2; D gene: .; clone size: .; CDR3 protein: CATSDPSNTGELFF; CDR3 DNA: TGTGCCACCAGTGATCCTAGTAACACCGGGGAGCTGTTTTTT
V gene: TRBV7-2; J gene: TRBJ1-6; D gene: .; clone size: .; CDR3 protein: CASSFNSHLGGKNSPLHF; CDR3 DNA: TGTGCCAGCAGCTTCAATAGCCACTTGGGTGGAAAGAATTCACCCCTCCACTTT
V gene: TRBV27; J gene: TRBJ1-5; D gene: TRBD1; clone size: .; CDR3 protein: CASRGTGRQPQHF; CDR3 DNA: TGTGCCAGCAGGGGGACAGGGAGACAGCCCCAGCATTTT
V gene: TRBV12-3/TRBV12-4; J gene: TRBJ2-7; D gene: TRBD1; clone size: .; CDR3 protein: CASAGQGGFEQYF; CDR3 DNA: TGTGCCAGCGCGGGACAGGGGGGTTTCGAGCAGTACTTC
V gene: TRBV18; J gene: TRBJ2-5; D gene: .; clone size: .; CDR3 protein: CASSPRVQETQYF; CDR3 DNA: TGTGCCAGCTCACCCAGGGTTCAAGAGACCCAGTACTTC
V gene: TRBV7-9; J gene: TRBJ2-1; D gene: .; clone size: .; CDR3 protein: CASSLQGRNEQFF; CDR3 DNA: TGTGCCAGCAGCTTACAGGGTAGGAATGAGCAGTTCTTC
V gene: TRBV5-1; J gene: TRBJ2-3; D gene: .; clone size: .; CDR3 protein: CASSFSGSDTDTQYF; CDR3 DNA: TGCGCCAGCAGCTTCTCCGGGAGCGACACAGATACGCAGTATTTT
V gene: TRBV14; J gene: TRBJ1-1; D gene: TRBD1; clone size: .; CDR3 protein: CASSLLQGVTEAFF; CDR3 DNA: TGTGCCAGCAGCCTATTACAGGGGGTCACTGAAGCTTTCTTT
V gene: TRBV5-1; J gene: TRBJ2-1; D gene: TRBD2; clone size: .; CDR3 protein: CASSFASGSYNEQFF; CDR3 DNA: TGCGCCAGCAGCTTCGCTAGCGGGAGCTACAATGAGCAGTTCTTC
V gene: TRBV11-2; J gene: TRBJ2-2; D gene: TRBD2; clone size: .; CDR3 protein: CASSLKASGGGELFF; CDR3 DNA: TGTGCCAGCAGCTTAAAGGCTAGCGGGGGCGGGGAGCTGTTTTTT
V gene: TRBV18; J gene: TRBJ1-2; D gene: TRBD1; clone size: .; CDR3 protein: CASSPGDSFILYGYTF; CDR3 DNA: TGTGCCAGCTCACCGGGGGACAGCTTTATCCTCTACGGCTACACCTTC
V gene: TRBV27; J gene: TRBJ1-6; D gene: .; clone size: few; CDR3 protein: CASSPTDVNSPLHF; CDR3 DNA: TGTGCCAGCAGTCCAACAGATGTCAATTCACCCCTCCACTTT
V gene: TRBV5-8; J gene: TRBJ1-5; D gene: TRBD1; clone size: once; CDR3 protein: CASSEDRGVSNQPQHF; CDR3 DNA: TGTGCCAGCAGCGAGGACAGGGGGGTTAGCAATCAGCCCCAGCATTTT
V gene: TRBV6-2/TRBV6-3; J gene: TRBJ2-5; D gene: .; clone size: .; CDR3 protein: CASSPPAAGSETQYF; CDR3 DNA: TGTGCCAGCAGTCCCCCCGCGGCGGGGTCTGAGACCCAGTACTTC
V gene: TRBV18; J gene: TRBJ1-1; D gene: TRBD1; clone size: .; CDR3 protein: CASSPGQSGNTEAFF; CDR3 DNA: TGTGCCAGCTCCCCGGGACAGTCTGGGAACACTGAAGCTTTCTTT
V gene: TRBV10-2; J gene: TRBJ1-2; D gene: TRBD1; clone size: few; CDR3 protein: CATRDRDLYGYTF; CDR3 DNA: TGCGCCACCCGGGACAGGGATCTCTATGGCTACACCTTC
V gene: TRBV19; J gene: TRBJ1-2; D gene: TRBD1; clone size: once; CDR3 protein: CASSRGGQEYGYTF; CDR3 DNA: TGTGCCAGTTCCCGCGGAGGACAGGAGTATGGCTACACCTTC
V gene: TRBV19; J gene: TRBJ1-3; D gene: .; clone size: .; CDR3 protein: CASSGGSLSGNTIYF; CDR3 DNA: TGTGCCAGTAGTGGAGGCAGCCTCTCTGGAAACACCATATATTTT
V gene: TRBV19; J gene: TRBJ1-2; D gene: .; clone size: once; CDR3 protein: CASSIGRVHGYTF; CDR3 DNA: TGTGCCAGTAGTATCGGCAGGGTTCATGGCTACACCTTC
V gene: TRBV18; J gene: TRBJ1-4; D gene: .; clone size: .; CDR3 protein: CASSPQNRDMNEKLFF; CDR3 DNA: TGTGCCAGCTCCCCACAAAACAGGGATATGAATGAAAAACTGTTTTTT
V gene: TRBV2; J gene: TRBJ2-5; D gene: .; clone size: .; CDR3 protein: CASSELRQETQYF; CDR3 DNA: TGTGCCAGCAGTGAACTCCGCCAAGAGACCCAGTACTTC
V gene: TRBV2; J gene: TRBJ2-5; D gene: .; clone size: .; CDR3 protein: CASSPWGRETQYF; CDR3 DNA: TGTGCCAGCAGCCCCTGGGGCAGGGAGACCCAGTACTTC
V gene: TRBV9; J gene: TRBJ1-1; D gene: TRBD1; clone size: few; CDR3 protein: CASSPTGGFTEAFF; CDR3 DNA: TGTGCCAGCAGCCCCACAGGGGGATTCACTGAAGCTTTCTTT
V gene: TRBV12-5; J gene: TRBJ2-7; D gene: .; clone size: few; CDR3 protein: CASGLDRLSSYEQYF; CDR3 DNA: TGTGCTAGTGGCCTTGACAGGCTTAGCTCCTACGAGCAGTACTTC
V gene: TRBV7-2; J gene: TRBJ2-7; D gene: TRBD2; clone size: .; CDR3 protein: CASSNGLAGSYEQYF; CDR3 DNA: TGTGCCAGCAGCAACGGACTAGCGGGTTCCTACGAGCAGTACTTC
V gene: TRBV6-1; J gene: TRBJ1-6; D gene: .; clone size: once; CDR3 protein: CASSEADSWNSPLHF; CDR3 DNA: TGTGCCAGCAGTGAAGCGGACAGTTGGAATTCACCCCTCCACTTT
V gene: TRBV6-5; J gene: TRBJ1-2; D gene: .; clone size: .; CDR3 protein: CASFRVTNYGYTF; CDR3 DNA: TGTGCCAGTTTCAGGGTTACTAACTATGGCTACACCTTC
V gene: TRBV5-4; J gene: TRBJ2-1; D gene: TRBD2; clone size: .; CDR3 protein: CASSPGTSGGGNEQFF; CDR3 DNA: TGTGCCAGCAGCCCCGGGACTAGCGGGGGAGGGAATGAGCAGTTCTTC
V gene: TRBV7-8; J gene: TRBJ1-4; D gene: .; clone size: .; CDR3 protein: CASRSTGYNEKLFF; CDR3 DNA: TGTGCCAGCAGGTCAACAGGGTATAATGAAAAACTGTTTTTT
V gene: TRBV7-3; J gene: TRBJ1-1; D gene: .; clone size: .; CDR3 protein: CASSLSGGNTEAFF; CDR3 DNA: TGTGCCAGCAGCTTATCCGGGGGGAACACTGAAGCTTTCTTT
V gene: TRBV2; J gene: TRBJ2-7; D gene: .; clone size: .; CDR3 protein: CASRLQTYEQYF; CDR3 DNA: TGTGCCAGCAGATTACAGACCTACGAGCAGTACTTC
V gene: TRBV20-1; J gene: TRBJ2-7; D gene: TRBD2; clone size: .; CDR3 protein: CSASLTGGPFGEQYF; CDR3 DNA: TGCAGTGCTAGTTTAACGGGAGGGCCTTTCGGCGAGCAGTACTTC
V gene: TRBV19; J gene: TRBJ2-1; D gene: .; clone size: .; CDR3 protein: CASSTGLASQQFF; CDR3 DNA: TGTGCCAGTAGTACCGGCCTAGCCTCTCAGCAGTTCTTC
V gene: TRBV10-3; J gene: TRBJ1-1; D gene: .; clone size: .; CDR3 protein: CAISESRGQKNTEAFF; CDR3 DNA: TGTGCCATCAGTGAGTCTAGGGGCCAAAAGAACACTGAAGCTTTCTTT
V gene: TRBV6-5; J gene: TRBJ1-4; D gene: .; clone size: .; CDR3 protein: CASSYSAAGVVGLFF; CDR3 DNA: TGTGCCAGCAGTTACTCGGCGGCCGGGGTAGTTGGACTGTTTTTT
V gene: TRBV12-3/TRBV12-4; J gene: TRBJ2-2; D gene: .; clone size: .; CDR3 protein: CASSLQRELFF; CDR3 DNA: TGTGCCAGCAGTTTACAAAGGGAGCTGTTTTTT